These T cell receptor beta chains were read from a single sample in a study of beta chain features in type 1 diabetes. Here immunoSEQ multiplex PCR was the method, and the copy in TCRdb shows in-frame clones only, minus some. Counted here are under 450,000 clones, roughly 14% occurring once; the ten biggest clones make up around 0.035%. Sequencing was done on a sample of naive CD4+ T cells from blood. The receptor set was obtained from a man between 25 and 39 years old in good health. The CDR3 runs from the conserved cysteine through the conserved F or W. The D gene is left open where the match is weak. A row's size may be missing; if present it is once, few, many or a size class.

abundance,j_gene,v_gene,d_gene,CDR3nt,CDR3aa
-,TRBJ2-1,TRBV7-6,TRBD2,TGTGCCAGCAGCTTAGCGGGCGGGGGCTCCTACAATGAGCAGTTCTTC,CASSLAGGGSYNEQFF
few,TRBJ2-1,TRBV7-2,TRBD2,TGTGCCAGCAGCTGGCTAGCGGGAGGTTACCTCACCTACAATGAGCAGTTCTTC,CASSWLAGGYLTYNEQFF
-,TRBJ2-7,TRBV12-5,TRBD2,TGTGCTAGTGGTTTAACGCGGGGGAGCCTGGGGGAGCAGTACTTC,CASGLTRGSLGEQYF
few,TRBJ2-7,TRBV2,-,TGTGCCAGCAGTGAGTCCTTCTACGAGCAGTACTTC,CASSESFYEQYF
-,TRBJ1-2,TRBV4-3,TRBD1,TGCGCCAGCAGCCCGGCACAGGGGGCGGGTGGCTACACCTTC,CASSPAQGAGGYTF
-,TRBJ1-4,TRBV7-6,TRBD1,TGTGCCAGCAGCCAGTGGGACAGAACTAATGAAAAACTGTTTTTT,CASSQWDRTNEKLFF
few,TRBJ2-5,TRBV30,TRBD2,TGTGCCTGGAGTGCACTAGCGGGAGGGTGGGAGACCCAGTACTTC,CAWSALAGGWETQYF
few,TRBJ2-1,TRBV6-5,TRBD2,TGTGCCAGCAACAGAGCGGGGGGACCTTACAATGAGCAGTTCTTC,CASNRAGGPYNEQFF
few,TRBJ2-3,TRBV4-1,TRBD2,TGCGCCAGCAGCCAAAGTGCGGGAGTGGCGACAGATACGCAGTATTTT,CASSQSAGVATDTQYF
few,TRBJ2-3,TRBV30,-,TGTGCCTGGAGTTCGTGGGAGGTTCTTACGCAGTATTTT,CAWSSWEVLTQYF
-,TRBJ2-3,TRBV4-3,TRBD2,TGCGCCAGCAGCCAGCAGCTAGCGGGAGGTAACACAGATACGCAGTATTTT,CASSQQLAGGNTDTQYF
-,TRBJ2-3,TRBV11-2,-,TGTGCCAGCAGCTTATCCGGGCTAGTTACCGATACGCAGTATTTT,CASSLSGLVTDTQYF
-,TRBJ1-4,TRBV7-9,-,TGTGCCAGCAGCTTGGGTATAGGAAAACTGTTTTTT,CASSLGIGKLFF
-,TRBJ2-1,TRBV9,-,TGTGCCAGCAGCAGAGGGACTGAGCAGTTCTTC,CASSRGTEQFF
few,TRBJ1-5,TRBV7-2,TRBD1,TGTGCCAGCAGCTCCAGGGGGGGTCAGCCCCAGCATTTT,CASSSRGGQPQHF
few,TRBJ2-6,TRBV30,-,TGTGCCTGGAGGGTTATTGGTGGGGCCAACGTCCTGACTTTC,CAWRVIGGANVLTF
few,TRBJ2-1,TRBV7-2,-,TGTGCCAGCAGCTTAGTACAGGCCAATGAGCAGTTCTTC,CASSLVQANEQFF
-,TRBJ2-7,TRBV5-6,-,TGTGCCAGCAGCTTGAGACCTACCGCCTACGAGCAGTACTTC,CASSLRPTAYEQYF
few,TRBJ2-7,TRBV7-8,-,TGTGCCAGCAGAGAAGACATACCCTACGAGCAGTACTTC,CASREDIPYEQYF
-,TRBJ2-7,TRBV7-2,-,TGTGCCAGCAGCTCCGCAGGGCGCGAGCAGTACTTC,CASSSAGREQYF
few,TRBJ1-1,TRBV29-1,TRBD1,TGCAGCGTACAGGGGGCCACTGAAGCTTTCTTT,CSVQGATEAFF
few,TRBJ2-1,TRBV7-2,-,TGTGCCAGCAGCTTTAGGACCTCGTACAATGAGCAGTTCTTC,CASSFRTSYNEQFF
-,TRBJ1-2,TRBV7-9,-,TGTGCCAGCAGCTTCTCGATCTTGCGTCAGGGTAGAGGTGGCTATGGCTACACCTTC,CASSFSILRQGRGGYGYTF
few,TRBJ1-6,TRBV4-1,-,TGCGCCAGCAGCCACCTCGGGCCTAAGGATTCACCCCTCCACTTT,CASSHLGPKDSPLHF
-,TRBJ2-7,TRBV18,-,TGTGCCAGCTCACAGGAAGTTGGAGGTAGCTACGAGCAGTACTTC,CASSQEVGGSYEQYF
few,TRBJ2-7,TRBV11-2,-,TGTGCCAGCAGCTTAACGGACACCTACGAGCAGTACTTC,CASSLTDTYEQYF
few,TRBJ2-1,TRBV28,-,TGTGCCAGCAGTTTAGAGCTTGCGGAAAGTTACAATGAGCAGTTCTTC,CASSLELAESYNEQFF
-,TRBJ2-3,TRBV2,-,TGTGCCAGCAGTGTTTTATCTATTGGCACAGATACGCAGTATTTT,CASSVLSIGTDTQYF
few,TRBJ2-5,TRBV11-2,TRBD1,TGTGCCAGCAGCTTAGTTTCACCTCGACAGGGTATATACCAAGAGACCCAGTACTTC,CASSLVSPRQGIYQETQYF